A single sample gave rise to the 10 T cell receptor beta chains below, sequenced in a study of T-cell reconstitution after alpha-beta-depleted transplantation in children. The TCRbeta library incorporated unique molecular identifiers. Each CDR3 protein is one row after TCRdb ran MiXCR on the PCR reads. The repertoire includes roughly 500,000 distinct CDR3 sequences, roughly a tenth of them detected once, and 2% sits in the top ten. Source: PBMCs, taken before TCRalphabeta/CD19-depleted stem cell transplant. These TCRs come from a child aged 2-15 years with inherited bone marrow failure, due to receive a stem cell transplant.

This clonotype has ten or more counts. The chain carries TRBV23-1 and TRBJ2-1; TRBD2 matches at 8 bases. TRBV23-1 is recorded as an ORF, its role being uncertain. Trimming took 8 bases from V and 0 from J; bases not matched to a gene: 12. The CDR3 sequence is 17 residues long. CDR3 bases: TGCGCCAGCCCCAGGCGCGAGCGGGAGAGCTCCTACAATGAGCAGTTCTTC. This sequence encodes CASPRRERESSYNEQFF.

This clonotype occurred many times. The CDR3 coding sequence is TGCGCCAGCAGCTTGGACGGGAGGACAGATACGCAGTATTTT. Translation: CASSLDGRTDTQYF. V gene TRBV5-1 combines with J gene TRBJ2-3; the match to TRBD2 covers 7 bases. The germline CDR1 and CDR2 sequences are SGHRS and YFSETQ. V trimming: 0 bases; J trimming: 3 bases; junction bases outside the gene matches: 1. CDR3 length: 14 residues.

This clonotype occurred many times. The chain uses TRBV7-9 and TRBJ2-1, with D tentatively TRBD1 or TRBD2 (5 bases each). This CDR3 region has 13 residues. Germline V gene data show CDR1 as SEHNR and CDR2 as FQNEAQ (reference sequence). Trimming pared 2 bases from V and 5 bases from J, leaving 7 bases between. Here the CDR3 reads CASSLWGNNEQFF. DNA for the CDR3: TGTGCCAGCAGCTTATGGGGGAACAATGAGCAGTTCTTC.

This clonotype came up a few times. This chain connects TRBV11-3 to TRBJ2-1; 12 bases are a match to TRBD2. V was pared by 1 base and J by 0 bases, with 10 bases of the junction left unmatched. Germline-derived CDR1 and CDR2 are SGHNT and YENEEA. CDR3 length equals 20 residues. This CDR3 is CASSLVSSGRGSSSYNEQFF. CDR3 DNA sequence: TGTGCCAGCAGCTTAGTCTCTAGCGGGAGGGGAAGCAGCTCCTACAATGAGCAGTTCTTC. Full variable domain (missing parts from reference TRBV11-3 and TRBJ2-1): EAGVVQSPRYKIIEKKQPVAFWCNPISGHNTLYWYLQNLGQGPELLIRYENEEAVDDSQLPKDRFSAERLKGVDSTLKIQPAELGDSAVYLCASSLVSSGRGSSSYNEQFFGPGTRLTVL.

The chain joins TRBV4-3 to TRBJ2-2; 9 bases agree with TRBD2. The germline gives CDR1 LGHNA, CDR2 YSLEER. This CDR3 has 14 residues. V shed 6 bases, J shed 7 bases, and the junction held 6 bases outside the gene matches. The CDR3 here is CASRLSGRNGELFF. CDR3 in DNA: TGCGCCAGCAGACTCAGCGGGAGGAACGGGGAGCTGTTTTTT.

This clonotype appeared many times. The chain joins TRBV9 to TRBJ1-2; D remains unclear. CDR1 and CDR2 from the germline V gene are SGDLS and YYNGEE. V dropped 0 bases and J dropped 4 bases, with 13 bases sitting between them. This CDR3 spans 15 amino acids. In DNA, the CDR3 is TGTGCCAGCAGCGTAGCTGCCGACTTACCCTATGGCTACACCTTC. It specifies CASSVAADLPYGYTF. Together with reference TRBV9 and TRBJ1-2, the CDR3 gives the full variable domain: DSGVTQTPKHLITATGQRVTLRCSPRSGDLSVYWYQQSLDQGLQFLIQYYNGEERAKGNILERFSAQQFPDLHSELNLSSLELGDSALYFCASSVAADLPYGYTFGSGTRLTVV.

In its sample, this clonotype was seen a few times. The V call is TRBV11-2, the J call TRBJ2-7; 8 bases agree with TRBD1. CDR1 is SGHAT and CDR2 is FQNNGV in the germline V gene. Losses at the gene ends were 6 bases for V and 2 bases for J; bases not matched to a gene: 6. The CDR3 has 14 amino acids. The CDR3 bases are TGTGCCAGCAGTAAACAGGGGGGCCCCTACGAGCAGTACTTC. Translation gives CASSKQGGPYEQYF.

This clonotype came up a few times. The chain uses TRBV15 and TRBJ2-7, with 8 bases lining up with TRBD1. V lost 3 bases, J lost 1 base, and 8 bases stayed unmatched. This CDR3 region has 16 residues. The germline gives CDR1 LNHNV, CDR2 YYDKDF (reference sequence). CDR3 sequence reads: CATSSEDRVESYEQYF. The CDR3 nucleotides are TGTGCCACCAGCAGTGAGGACAGGGTGGAGTCCTACGAGCAGTACTTC. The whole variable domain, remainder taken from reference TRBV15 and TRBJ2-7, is DAMVIQNPRYQVTQFGKPVTLSCSQTLNHNVMYWYQQKSSQAPKLLFHYYDKDFNNEADTPDNFQSRRPNTSFCFLDIRSPGLGDTAMYLCATSSEDRVESYEQYFGPGTRLTVT.

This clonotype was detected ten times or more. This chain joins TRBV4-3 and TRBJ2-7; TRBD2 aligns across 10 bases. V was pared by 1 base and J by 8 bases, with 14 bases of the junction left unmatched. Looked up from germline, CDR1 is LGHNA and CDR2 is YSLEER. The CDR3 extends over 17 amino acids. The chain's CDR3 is CASSQVGGPSGGCKQYF. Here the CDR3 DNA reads TGCGCCAGCAGCCAAGTCGGAGGGCCTAGCGGGGGATGCAAGCAGTACTTC.

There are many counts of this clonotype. The chain's CDR3 is CSVRTGAEETQYF. The CDR3 DNA follows: TGCAGCGTTCGAACAGGGGCTGAAGAGACCCAGTACTTC. The rearrangement links TRBV29-1 to TRBJ2-5, with 7 bases lining up with TRBD1. This CDR3 spans 13 amino acids. From germline, CDR1 is SQVTM and CDR2 ANQGSEA. The V and J ends lost 5 bases and 3 bases, in that order; junction bases with no gene match: 6. Supplemented by reference TRBV29-1 and TRBJ2-5, the full variable domain reads SAVISQKPSRDICQRGTSLTIQCQVDSQVTMMFWYRQQPGQSLTLIATANQGSEATYESGFVIDKFPISRPNLTFSTLTVSNMSPEDSSIYLCSVRTGAEETQYFGPGTRLLVL.